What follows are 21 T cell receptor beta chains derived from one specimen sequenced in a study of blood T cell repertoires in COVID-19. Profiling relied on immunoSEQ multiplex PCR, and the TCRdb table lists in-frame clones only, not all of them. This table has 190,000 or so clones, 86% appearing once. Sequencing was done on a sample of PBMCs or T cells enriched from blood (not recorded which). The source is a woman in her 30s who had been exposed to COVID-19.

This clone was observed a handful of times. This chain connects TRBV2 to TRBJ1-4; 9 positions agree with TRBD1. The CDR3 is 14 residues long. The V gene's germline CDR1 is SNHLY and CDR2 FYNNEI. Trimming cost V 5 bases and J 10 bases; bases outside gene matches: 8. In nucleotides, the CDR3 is TGTGCCAGCAGTTCCGGGACAGGGAAATCAAAACTGTTTTTT. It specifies CASSSGTGKSKLFF.

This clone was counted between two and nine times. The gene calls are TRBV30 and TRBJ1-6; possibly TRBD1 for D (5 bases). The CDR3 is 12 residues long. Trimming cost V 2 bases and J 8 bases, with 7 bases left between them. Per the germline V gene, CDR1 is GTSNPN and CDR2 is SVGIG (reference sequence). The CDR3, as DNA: TGTGCCTGGAGTACGACAGATTCACCCCTCCACTTT. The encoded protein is CAWSTTDSPLHF.

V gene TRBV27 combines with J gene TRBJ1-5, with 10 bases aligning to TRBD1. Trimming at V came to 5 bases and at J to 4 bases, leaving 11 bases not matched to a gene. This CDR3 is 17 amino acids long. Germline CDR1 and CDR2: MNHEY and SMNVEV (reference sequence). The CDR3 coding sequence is TGTGCCAGCAGTAGACGCCTTGGGACAGGGGAAAATCAGCCCCAGCATTTT. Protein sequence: CASSRRLGTGENQPQHF.

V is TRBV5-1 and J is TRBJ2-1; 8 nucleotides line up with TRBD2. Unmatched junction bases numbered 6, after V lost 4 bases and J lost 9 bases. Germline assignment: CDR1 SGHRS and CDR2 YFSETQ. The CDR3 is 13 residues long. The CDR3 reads CASSPRTSTEQFF. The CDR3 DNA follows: TGCGCCAGCAGCCCCCGGACTAGCACTGAGCAGTTCTTC.

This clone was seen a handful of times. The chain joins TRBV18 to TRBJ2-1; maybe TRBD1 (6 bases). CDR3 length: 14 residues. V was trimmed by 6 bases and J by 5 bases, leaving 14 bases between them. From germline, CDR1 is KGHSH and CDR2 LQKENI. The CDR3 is CASSPSPGDNEQFF. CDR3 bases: TGTGCCAGCTCCCCCTCACCAGGGGACAATGAGCAGTTCTTC.

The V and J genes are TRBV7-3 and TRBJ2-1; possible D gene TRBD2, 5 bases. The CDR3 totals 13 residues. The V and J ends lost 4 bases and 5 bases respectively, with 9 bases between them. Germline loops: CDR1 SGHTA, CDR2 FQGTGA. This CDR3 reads CASSSGLDNEQFF. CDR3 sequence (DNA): TGTGCCAGCAGCTCCGGACTTGACAATGAGCAGTTCTTC.

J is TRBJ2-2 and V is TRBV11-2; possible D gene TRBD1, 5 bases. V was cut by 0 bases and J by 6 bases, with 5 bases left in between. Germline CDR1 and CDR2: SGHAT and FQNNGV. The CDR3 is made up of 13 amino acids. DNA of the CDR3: TGTGCCAGCAGCTTAGAGGGGCCCGGGGAGCTGTTTTTT. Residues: CASSLEGPGELFF. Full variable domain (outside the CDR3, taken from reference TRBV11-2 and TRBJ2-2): EAGVAQSPRYKIIEKRQSVAFWCNPISGHATLYWYQQILGQGPKLLIQFQNNGVVDDSQLPKDRFSAERLKGVDSTLKIQPAKLEDSAVYLCASSLEGPGELFFGEGSRLTVL.

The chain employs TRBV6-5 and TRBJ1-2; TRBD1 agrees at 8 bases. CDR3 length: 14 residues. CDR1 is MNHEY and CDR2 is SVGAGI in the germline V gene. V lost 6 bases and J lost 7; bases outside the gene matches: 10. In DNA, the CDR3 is TGTGCCAGCAGAAACCAGGGGGCGCACGGTGGCTACACCTTC. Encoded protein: CASRNQGAHGGYTF.

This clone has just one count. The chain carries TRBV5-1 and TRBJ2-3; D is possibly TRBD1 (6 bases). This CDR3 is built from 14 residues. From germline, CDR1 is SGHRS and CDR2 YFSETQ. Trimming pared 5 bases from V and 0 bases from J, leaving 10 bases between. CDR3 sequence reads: CASRLGQSTDTQYF. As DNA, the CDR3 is TGCGCCAGCAGACTTGGACAGAGCACAGATACGCAGTATTTT.

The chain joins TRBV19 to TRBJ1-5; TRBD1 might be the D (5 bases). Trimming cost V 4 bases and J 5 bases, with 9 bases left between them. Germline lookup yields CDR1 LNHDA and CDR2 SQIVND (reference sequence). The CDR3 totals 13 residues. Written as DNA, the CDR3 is TGTGCCAGTAGTAGGGGGGAATATCAGCCCCAGCATTTT. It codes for CASSRGEYQPQHF.

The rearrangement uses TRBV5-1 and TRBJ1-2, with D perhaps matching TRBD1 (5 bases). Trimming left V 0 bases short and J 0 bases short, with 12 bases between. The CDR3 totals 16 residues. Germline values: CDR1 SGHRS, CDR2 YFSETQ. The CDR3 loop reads CASSLAPDSTNYGYTF. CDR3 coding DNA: TGCGCCAGCAGCTTGGCTCCAGACAGCACTAACTATGGCTACACCTTC.

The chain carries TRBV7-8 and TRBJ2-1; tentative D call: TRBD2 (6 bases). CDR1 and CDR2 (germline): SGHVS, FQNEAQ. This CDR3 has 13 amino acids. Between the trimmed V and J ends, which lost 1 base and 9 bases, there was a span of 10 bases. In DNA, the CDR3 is TGTGCCAGCAGCTTAGTAAGGGAGGCTGAGCAGTTCTTC. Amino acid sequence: CASSLVREAEQFF.

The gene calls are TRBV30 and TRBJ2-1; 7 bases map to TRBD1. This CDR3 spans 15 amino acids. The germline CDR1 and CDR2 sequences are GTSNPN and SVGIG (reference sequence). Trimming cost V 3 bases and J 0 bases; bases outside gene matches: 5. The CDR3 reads CAWSHRGSSYNEQFF. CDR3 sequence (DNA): TGTGCCTGGAGCCACAGGGGCAGCTCCTACAATGAGCAGTTCTTC.

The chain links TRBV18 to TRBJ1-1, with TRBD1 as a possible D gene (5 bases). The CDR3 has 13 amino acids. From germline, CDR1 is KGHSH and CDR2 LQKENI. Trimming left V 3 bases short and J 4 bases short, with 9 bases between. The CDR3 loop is CASSPLGGTEAFF. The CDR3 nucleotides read TGTGCCAGCTCACCGCTGGGGGGCACTGAAGCTTTCTTT.

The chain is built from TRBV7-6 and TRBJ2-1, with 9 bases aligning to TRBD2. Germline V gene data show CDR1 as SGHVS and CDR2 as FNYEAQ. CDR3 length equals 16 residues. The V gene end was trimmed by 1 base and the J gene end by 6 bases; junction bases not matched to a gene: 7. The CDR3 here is CASSLDPAGGSNEQFF. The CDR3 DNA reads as TGTGCCAGCAGCTTAGATCCAGCGGGGGGCTCCAATGAGCAGTTCTTC.

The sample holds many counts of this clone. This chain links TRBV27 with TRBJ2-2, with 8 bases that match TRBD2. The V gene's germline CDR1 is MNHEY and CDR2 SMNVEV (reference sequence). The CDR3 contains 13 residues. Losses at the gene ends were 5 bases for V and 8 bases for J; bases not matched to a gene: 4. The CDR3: CASSLSGAGELFF. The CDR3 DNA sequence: TGTGCCAGCAGTCTTAGCGGGGCAGGGGAGCTGTTTTTT.

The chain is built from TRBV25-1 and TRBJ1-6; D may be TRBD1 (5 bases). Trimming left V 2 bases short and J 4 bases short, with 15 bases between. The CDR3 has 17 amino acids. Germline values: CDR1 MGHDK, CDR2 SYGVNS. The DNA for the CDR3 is TGTGCCAGCAGTGAAAACGGCCGGGACTCTTATAATTCACCCCTCCACTTT. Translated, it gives CASSENGRDSYNSPLHF.

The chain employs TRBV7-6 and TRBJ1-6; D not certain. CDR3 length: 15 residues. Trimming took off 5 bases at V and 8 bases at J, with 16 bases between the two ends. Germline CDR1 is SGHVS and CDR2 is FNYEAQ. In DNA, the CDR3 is TGTGCCAGCAGCCCCCGGTCAGGAGCGGATTCACCCCTCCACTTT. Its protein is CASSPRSGADSPLHF.

The CDR3 DNA reads as TGTGCCAGCAGTCACCCCCGGACTAGCTCTGCCGGGGAGCTGTTTTTT. Protein sequence: CASSHPRTSSAGELFF. V usage is TRBV9 and J usage is TRBJ2-2; 8 bases align to TRBD2. The CDR3 is made up of 16 amino acids. Germline CDR1 reads SGDLS; CDR2 reads YYNGEE. After removal of 5 bases from V and 6 bases from J, the junction contained 12 bases not matched to a gene. Filled out from reference TRBV9 and TRBJ2-2, the complete variable domain reads DSGVTQTPKHLITATGQRVTLRCSPRSGDLSVYWYQQSLDQGLQFLIQYYNGEERAKGNILERFSAQQFPDLHSELNLSSLELGDSALYFCASSHPRTSSAGELFFGEGSRLTVL.

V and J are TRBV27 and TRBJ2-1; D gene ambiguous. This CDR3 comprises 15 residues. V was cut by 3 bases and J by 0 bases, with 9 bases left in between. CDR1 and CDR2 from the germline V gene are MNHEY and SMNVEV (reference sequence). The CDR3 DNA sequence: TGTGCCAGCAGTTTCTCAACAAGCTCCTACAATGAGCAGTTCTTC. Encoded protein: CASSFSTSSYNEQFF.

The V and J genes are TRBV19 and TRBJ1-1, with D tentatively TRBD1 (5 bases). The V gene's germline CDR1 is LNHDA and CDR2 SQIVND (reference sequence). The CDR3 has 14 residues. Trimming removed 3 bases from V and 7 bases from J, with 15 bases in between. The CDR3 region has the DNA TGTGCCAGTAGTATCGGGCGCAGGGCGGATGAAGCTTTCTTT. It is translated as CASSIGRRADEAFF.